This is a list of T cell receptor beta chains from one sample in a study of blood T cell repertoires in COVID-19. The data were produced by immunoSEQ multiplex PCR, yet TCRdb's version contains in-frame clones alone and is incomplete. The sample consists of around 310,000 clones, under 90% of them appearing once. Sequenced sample: PBMCs or T cells enriched from blood (not recorded which). All receptors come from a woman in her twenties or thirties who had recovered from COVID-19. The CDR3 runs from the conserved cysteine through the conserved F or W. A D gene is named only where the DNA matches it firmly. Size is stated for part of the rows, as once, few or many counts, or as a class when the clone is expanded.

d_call,v_call,j_call,clone_size,cdr3_length,cdr3_nt,cdr3_aa
.,TRBV20-1,TRBJ2-1,.,14,TGCAGTGCTAGTCGAAGACTAGCCTACAATGAGCAGTTCTTC,CSASRRLAYNEQFF
.,TRBV7-9,TRBJ2-1,.,15,TGTGCCAGCAGCTTCAGTCGGCAGGGGTCCAATGAGCAGTTCTTC,CASSFSRQGSNEQFF
TRBD1,TRBV10-3,TRBJ1-4,.,17,TGTGCCATCAGTGAGTCATATAGGGGACAGGGGGAGTCAAAACTGTTTTTT,CAISESYRGQGESKLFF
TRBD1,TRBV5-4,TRBJ1-1,.,16,TGTGCCAGCAGCGCTGATCGAGGGGGCTGGGGCACTGAAGCTTTCTTT,CASSADRGGWGTEAFF
.,TRBV5-4,TRBJ2-3,.,14,TGTGCCAGCAGCTTGGCGGGTAACACAGATACGCAGTATTTT,CASSLAGNTDTQYF
TRBD2,TRBV14,TRBJ2-3,.,14,TGTGCCAGCAGCCTTACGGGAGGGCCTCGCACGCAGTATTTT,CASSLTGGPRTQYF
.,TRBV7-9,TRBJ1-5,once,14,TGTGCCAGCAGCCTGAAGGGCGTCGAGGGGCCCCAGCATTTT,CASSLKGVEGPQHF
.,TRBV12-5,TRBJ1-5,.,15,TGTGCTAGTGGACCCCCTGAGGTGCCCGAGAGGCCCCAGCATTTT,CASGPPEVPERPQHF
.,TRBV12-5,TRBJ2-7,.,15,TGTGCTAGTGGTTTGGGTTTCGGAGGACGCTACGAGCAGTACTTC,CASGLGFGGRYEQYF
.,TRBV27,TRBJ1-5,.,16,TGTGCCAGCAGAATGACAACTTCGGCCAGCAATCAGCCCCAGCATTTT,CASRMTTSASNQPQHF